These 24 T cell receptor beta chains were all obtained from the same sample, sequenced in a study of beta chain features in type 1 diabetes. The authors reverse transcribed all of the isolated RNA, so sequencing captured expressed TCRB transcripts. Here immunoSEQ multiplex PCR was the method, and the copy in TCRdb shows in-frame clones only, minus some. Counted here are hundreds of thousands of clones, approximately 30% occurring once; the ten biggest clones make up around 0.065%. Specimen: naive CD4+ T cells from blood. The receptors derive from a man aged 18 to 29 in good health.

The CDR3 sequence is CASRFDRAAYNEQFF. The DNA for the CDR3 is TGTGCCAGCAGGTTCGACAGGGCCGCCTACAATGAGCAGTTCTTC. The gene calls are TRBV5-4 and TRBJ2-1; TRBD1 aligns across 7 bases. The V segment lost 5 bases and the J segment 2 bases; nucleotides outside the gene matches: 7. The CDR3 contains 15 residues. Germline V CDR1 and CDR2: SGHNT, YYREEE (reference sequence).

This rearrangement joins TRBV30 to TRBJ2-1; D is uncertain. V shed 0 bases and J shed 7 bases, with 7 bases lying between them. CDR1 and CDR2 (germline): GTSNPN, SVGIG (reference sequence). CDR3 size: 12 residues. The CDR3 bases are TGTGCCTGGAGTGTACTCCCAAATGAGCAGTTCTTC. It specifies CAWSVLPNEQFF.

CDR3 in amino acids: CASSQDPNTGELFF. In DNA form, the CDR3 reads TGTGCCAGCAGCCAGGACCCGAACACCGGGGAGCTGTTTTTT. The chain employs TRBV5-4 and TRBJ2-2, with D unresolved. There are 14 residues in the CDR3. The ends were cut back, 4 bases at V and 0 bases at J, with 7 bases in the middle. CDR1 SGHNT and CDR2 YYREEE come from the germline V gene (reference sequence).

This clone was detected only a few times. The gene calls are TRBV6-5 and TRBJ1-6; TRBD1 is a possible D gene (6 bases). Trimming took off 0 bases at V and 4 bases at J, with 7 bases between the two ends. CDR3 size: 15 residues. Germline V gives CDR1 MNHEY, CDR2 SVGAGI. CDR3 loop: CASSYSRGYNSPLHF. Written as DNA, the CDR3 is TGTGCCAGCAGTTACTCAAGGGGGTATAATTCACCCCTCCACTTT.

The chain couples TRBV7-3 to TRBJ1-1, with unresolved D. Trimming shortened V by 0 bases and J by 4 bases, and 6 bases separated the two germline ends. The CDR3 consists of 13 residues. Germline V gene lookup returns CDR1 SGHTA and CDR2 FQGTGA. This chain's CDR3 is CASSLTPSTEAFF. The CDR3 DNA reads as TGTGCCAGCAGCTTAACGCCCTCCACTGAAGCTTTCTTT.

The rearrangement links TRBV15 to TRBJ2-1; 7 bases align to TRBD1. Unmatched junction bases numbered 3, after V lost 1 base and J lost 9 bases. The germline CDR1 and CDR2 sequences are LNHNV and YYDKDF (reference sequence). This CDR3 is 13 amino acids long. CDR3 region: CATSRGQGGEQFF. In DNA form, the CDR3 reads TGTGCCACCAGCAGAGGACAGGGTGGTGAGCAGTTCTTC.

This chain links TRBV25-1 with TRBJ2-7, with 8 bases aligning to TRBD1. Unmatched junction bases numbered 12, after V lost 5 bases and J lost 3 bases. This CDR3 has 16 amino acids. Germline V lookup: CDR1 MGHDK, CDR2 SYGVNS. The CDR3 loop reads CASSTPGQAGIYEQYF. Here the CDR3 DNA reads TGTGCCAGCAGTACCCCGGGACAGGCGGGAATCTACGAGCAGTACTTC.

The V gene is TRBV29-1, the J gene TRBJ2-3; the D gene is possibly TRBD2 (5 bases). Germline loops: CDR1 SQVTM, CDR2 ANQGSEA. Trimming removed 7 bases from V and 9 bases from J, with 8 bases in between. The CDR3 is made up of 9 amino acids. The DNA of the CDR3 is TGCAGCGCCGGGATGACGCAGTATTTT. Translated, it gives CSAGMTQYF.

This clone occurred once. At the DNA level, this CDR3 is encoded by other sequences in the same sample as well. The rearrangement joins TRBV5-4 to TRBJ2-1; no definite D call. The V gene lost 0 bases and the J gene lost 3 bases, with 7 bases spanning the gap. The length of the CDR3 is 14 residues. From germline, CDR1 is SGHNT and CDR2 YYREEE (reference sequence). The CDR3 DNA reads TGTGCCAGCAGCTTGGGGAGTAGCTACAATGAGCAGTTCTTC. Amino acid sequence: CASSLGSSYNEQFF.

This clone has only a few counts. Other nucleotide sequences from this sample produce the same CDR3. J is TRBJ1-1 and V is TRBV29-1, with D uncertain. Germline V gives CDR1 SQVTM, CDR2 ANQGSEA. Trimming shortened V by 5 bases and J by 0 bases, and 4 bases separated the two germline ends. This CDR3 contains 11 residues. The CDR3 DNA reads TGCAGCGTTCGGTTGAACACTGAAGCTTTCTTT. It translates to CSVRLNTEAFF.

J is TRBJ1-2 and V is TRBV2, with D possibly TRBD1 on 5 matching bases. Trimming cost V 2 bases and J 4 bases, with 8 bases left between them. Germline CDR1 reads SNHLY; CDR2 reads FYNNEI. This CDR3 comprises 13 residues. The CDR3 loop is CASSESDSYGYTF. The DNA of the CDR3 is TGTGCCAGCAGTGAATCTGACAGCTATGGCTACACCTTC. The full variable domain, completed using reference TRBV2 and TRBJ1-2, is EPEVTQTPSHQVTQMGQEVILRCVPISNHLYFYWYRQILGQKVEFLVSFYNNEISEKSEIFDDQFSVERPDGSNFTLKIRSTKLEDSAMYFCASSESDSYGYTFGSGTRLTVV.

The chain is built from TRBV4-3 and TRBJ2-3; D ambiguous. Germline V gene lookup returns CDR1 LGHNA and CDR2 YSLEER. This CDR3 is built from 17 residues. The V gene lost 2 bases and the J gene lost 0 bases, with 15 bases spanning the gap. The CDR3 bases are TGCGCCAGCAGCCAACCCCCGGTTGGCAGGAGCACAGATACGCAGTATTTT. Its protein is CASSQPPVGRSTDTQYF.

This clone was picked up one time. The V call is TRBV7-2, the J call TRBJ2-7; 11 bases fit TRBD2. The CDR3 runs 16 residues. CDR1 is SGHTA, CDR2 FQGNSA, per germline. V shed 0 bases and J 3 bases; nucleotides not matched to a gene: 4. CDR3 in amino acids: CASSLAATSGNYEQYF. The CDR3 DNA is TGTGCCAGCAGCTTAGCGGCGACTAGCGGGAACTACGAGCAGTACTTC.

The table lists this clone with a count of one. The chain carries TRBV19 and TRBJ2-6; no reliable D call. Deletions cut 7 bases from V and 4 bases from J, with 11 bases between. This CDR3 contains 14 residues. Germline-derived CDR1 and CDR2 are LNHDA and SQIVND (reference sequence). CDR3 DNA sequence: TGTGCCAGTATTGGCCGGTCCGGGGCCAACGTCCTGACTTTC. Its translation is CASIGRSGANVLTF.

This chain uses TRBV7-9 with TRBJ2-3, with a tentative D call TRBD2 (6 bases). This CDR3 contains 15 residues. Germline lookup yields CDR1 SEHNR and CDR2 FQNEAQ (reference sequence). Trimming removed 2 bases from V and 1 base from J, with 10 bases in between. The DNA of the CDR3 is TGTGCCAGCAGCTTACTGCGGGAACGCACAGATACGCAGTATTTT. Translated, it gives CASSLLRERTDTQYF.

As DNA, the CDR3 is TGTGCCAGCAGCAAGCGGGTGAGCGTCAGCTCCTACAATGAGCAGTTCTTC. Translated: CASSKRVSVSSYNEQFF. This chain joins TRBV7-3 and TRBJ2-1, with D possibly matching TRBD2 (6 bases). The CDR3 is 17 residues long. The V end lost 5 bases, the J end lost 0 bases, and 17 bases lay between the germline ends. Germline values: CDR1 SGHTA, CDR2 FQGTGA.

This chain uses TRBV30 with TRBJ2-5; weak D call: TRBD1 (5 bases). Trimming stripped 7 bases from V and 5 bases from J, with 14 bases between. This CDR3 region has 12 residues. Germline V gives CDR1 GTSNPN, CDR2 SVGIG (reference sequence). CDR3 loop: CALNQGYETQYF. The CDR3 coding sequence is TGTGCCTTGAACCAGGGATATGAGACCCAGTACTTC.

This chain's CDR3 is CASSLGSSGAYNEQFF. The CDR3 region has the DNA TGTGCCAGCAGCTTAGGGTCTAGCGGAGCCTACAATGAGCAGTTCTTC. This chain joins TRBV7-7 and TRBJ2-1, with 7 bases matching TRBD2. V trimming: 1 base; J trimming: 2 bases; junction bases outside the gene matches: 5. Germline CDR1 SSHAT, CDR2 FNYEAQ (reference sequence). The CDR3 extends over 16 amino acids.

This chain joins TRBV27 and TRBJ2-1, with 9 nucleotides matching TRBD2. CDR1 is MNHEY and CDR2 is SMNVEV in the germline V gene (reference sequence). The CDR3 is 13 amino acids. V trimming: 6 bases; J trimming: 6 bases; junction bases outside the gene matches: 3. For the CDR3, the DNA is TGTGCCAGCAGAGGGACTAGCAGCAATGAGCAGTTCTTC. It translates to CASRGTSSNEQFF.

The J gene is TRBJ1-5, the V gene TRBV25-1; 8 bases are shared with TRBD1. The CDR3 loop spans 13 amino acids. The ends lost 10 bases at V and 4 bases at J; junction bases unmatched: 6. The germline V gene encodes CDR1 MGHDK and CDR2 SYGVNS. The CDR3 DNA reads as TGTGCCACCCAGGGGGCAGGGAATCAGCCCCAGCATTTT. Amino acids: CATQGAGNQPQHF.

As DNA, the CDR3 is TGTGCCAGCAGCTTAGTACCGGAACAAGAGACCCAGTACTTC. It is translated as CASSLVPEQETQYF. The chain couples TRBV7-9 to TRBJ2-5, with no clear D. Germline-derived CDR1 and CDR2 are SEHNR and FQNEAQ (reference sequence). The CDR3 has 14 amino acids. Trimming took 1 base from V and 2 from J, leaving 8 bases between them.

In this sample, this clone turned up a few times. This sequence joins TRBV7-9 and TRBJ2-5, with TRBD2 identical over 11 bases. Unmatched junction bases numbered 9, after V lost 5 bases and J lost 4 bases. The CDR3 length is 16 residues. Germline CDR1 SEHNR, CDR2 FQNEAQ (reference sequence). CDR3 in DNA: TGTGCCAGCAGCGCCCCCACTAGCGGGAGATTAGAGACCCAGTACTTC. Residues: CASSAPTSGRLETQYF.

The chain uses TRBV27 and TRBJ2-5; D is unclear. The germline V gene encodes CDR1 MNHEY and CDR2 SMNVEV (reference sequence). Between the trimmed V and J ends, which lost 8 bases and 2 bases, there was a span of 15 bases. This CDR3 comprises 14 residues. The DNA for the CDR3 is TGTGCCAGCGGGTCGCGGCCCTTGCAAGAGACCCAGTACTTC. This codes for CASGSRPLQETQYF.

CDR3 residues: CASSLAGALKNIQYF. In nucleotides, the CDR3 is TGTGCCAGCAGTTTAGCGGGAGCATTAAAAAACATTCAGTACTTC. The J gene is TRBJ2-4, the V gene TRBV28; 7 bases agree with TRBD2. Germline V gene lookup returns CDR1 MDHEN and CDR2 SYDVKM. The CDR3 has 15 residues. With 2 bases clipped from V and 4 bases from J, the junction kept 5 bases outside the gene matches.